The clone carrying this T cell receptor beta chain was seen once. The source of the sample is a study of blood T cell repertoires in COVID-19. Whole-study context: Acute and convalescent COVID-19 samples came from the United States, Italy and Spain. PBMCs, B-cell-depleted T cells, or T cells were the source of the cDNA or gDNA that made up the material.

J lost 0 bases, V lost 6 bases, and 3 bases had no gene match. The germline CDR1 and CDR2 sequences are SGHAT and FQNNGV. This CDR3 has 17 amino acids. The authors' processing: Researchers report that nucleated cell counts were estimated from reference gene primer amplification. Data came from immunoSEQ multiplex PCR; TCRdb stores just in-frame clones and leaves some out. That table is the source of V, J and clone size, and D and trimming were worked out from the DNA. The table includes 280,000 or so clones, 86% detected once. The sample taken for sequencing was peripheral blood. This clonotype was sampled from a woman in her twenties or thirties who had recovered from COVID-19. The chain employs TRBV11-2 and TRBJ2-2; TRBD2 agrees at 14 bases. This CDR3 is CASSWTSGGTNTGELFF. The CDR3 DNA sequence: TGTGCCAGCAGTTGGACTAGCGGGGGGACGAACACCGGGGAGCTGTTTTTT.